The clone carrying this T cell receptor beta chain was seen ten or more times. Its antigen is not identified. J lost 6 bases, V lost 4 bases, and 16 bases had no gene match. This CDR3 spans 19 amino acids. Germline values: CDR1 SGDLS, CDR2 YYNGEE. The sample comes from a study of CD8 T cells in ankylosing spondylitis. General study results and limits: Disease-linked clones reportedly showed significant enrichment in matched ankylosing spondylitis synovial fluid. Among TCR beta sequences, a motif of about 8 highly homologous variants appeared characteristic of ankylosing spondylitis blood.

As the method for making TCR beta libraries, quantitative 5'-RACE with molecular barcodes was used. TCRdb passed the 5' RACE reads through MiXCR, listing each CDR3 protein once. The sample holds almost 30,000 distinct CDR3 sequences, roughly 5% seen once. The sample consisted of blood, either unsorted or a sorted T cell fraction (not recorded which). The source of this sequence is a female donor with ankylosing spondylitis or in good health (not recorded which). The chain joins TRBV9 to TRBJ2-1, with 13 positions matching TRBD2. CDR3 sequence (DNA): TGTGCCAGCAGCTCCAGAAATCGACTAGCGGGGGGTAAGGGCAATGAGCAGTTCTTC. It yields the protein CASSSRNRLAGGKGNEQFF.